The 17 T cell receptor beta chains in this list originate from one sample, sequenced in a study of beta chain features in type 1 diabetes. Notes on the study in general: Moderate yet significant TCRB CDR3 shortening was seen in Type 1 diabetes patients in all four CD4+ subsets.

Expressed TCRB transcripts were sequenced because the entire RNA isolate underwent reverse transcription. The repertoire was sequenced with immunoSEQ multiplex PCR; TCRdb's copy has only in-frame clones and lacks some. The data hold approximately 160,000 clones, with 63% observed a single time. Antigens for these TCRs are unknown. Material for sequencing was naive CD4+ T cells from blood. All receptors derive from a man aged 30 to 39 with type 1 diabetes.

The chain joins TRBV28 to TRBJ2-5; D is ambiguous. Trimming left V 2 bases short and J 5 bases short, with 12 bases between. The CDR3 sequence is 14 residues long. Looked up from germline, CDR1 is MDHEN and CDR2 is SYDVKM. In nucleotides, the CDR3 is TGTGCCAGCAGTTTAGCGGCTAGTGAGGAGACCCAGTACTTC. This codes for CASSLAASEETQYF.

The chain has TRBV15 and TRBJ2-5, with unresolved D. V was shortened by 0 bases and J by 2 bases, with 10 bases between the two germline ends. The CDR3 spans 15 residues. The germline V gene has CDR1 LNHNV and CDR2 YYDKDF (reference sequence). The CDR3 here is CATSRDHTEQETQYF. CDR3 nucleotide sequence: TGTGCCACCAGCAGAGATCACACAGAACAAGAGACCCAGTACTTC.

This clone was detected only once. The genes are TRBV4-1 and TRBJ1-3; TRBD1 is a possible D gene (6 bases). This CDR3 comprises 15 residues. V was pared by 0 bases and J by 3 bases, with 9 bases between. CDR1 and CDR2 from the germline V gene are MGHRA and YSYEKL. CDR3 protein: CASSQEGGHGNTIYF. CDR3 bases: TGCGCCAGCAGCCAAGAAGGGGGGCATGGAAACACCATATATTTT.

The rearrangement uses TRBV23-1 and TRBJ2-7; D possibly corresponds to TRBD1 (5 bases). TRBV23-1 is given ORF status, its function remaining uncertain. The CDR3 runs 14 residues. Trimming left V 4 bases short and J 1 base short, with 11 bases between. CDR3 sequence: CASSRGHGSYEQYF. The CDR3 bases are TGCGCCAGCAGTCGCGGACACGGATCCTACGAGCAGTACTTC.

This clone occurred a few times. The gene calls are TRBV5-1 and TRBJ2-2, with D tentatively TRBD1 (5 bases). Germline CDR1 SGHRS, CDR2 YFSETQ. The CDR3 is 15 amino acids. V was clipped by 0 bases and J by 5 bases, with 11 bases between them. The CDR3 sequence is CASSLERGGTGELFF. CDR3 coding DNA: TGCGCCAGCAGCTTGGAAAGGGGCGGAACCGGGGAGCTGTTTTTT.

V is TRBV13 and J is TRBJ2-3; either TRBD1 or TRBD2 may supply D (5 bases each). Germline CDR1 reads PRHDT; CDR2 reads FYEKMQ (reference sequence). The CDR3 length is 15 residues. Deletions cut 6 bases from V and 4 bases from J, with 17 bases between. The chain's CDR3 is CASRPPWGPPDTQYF. The CDR3 nucleotides are TGTGCCAGCAGGCCCCCGTGGGGACCTCCAGATACGCAGTATTTT.

This chain links TRBV10-2 with TRBJ2-5; no firm D call. The CDR3 has 13 residues. CDR1 and CDR2 from the germline V gene are WSHSY and SAAADI. V was cut by 2 bases and J by 4 bases, with 8 bases left in between. The CDR3 region has the DNA TGCGCCAGCAGTGAGGTGCCGCTAGAGACCCAGTACTTC. This encodes CASSEVPLETQYF.

On this clone: Other nucleotide sequences from this sample produce the same CDR3. The chain couples TRBV10-3 to TRBJ2-3; D is unresolved. Germline V CDR1 and CDR2: ENHRY, SYGVKD. V was pared by 0 bases and J by 6 bases, with 4 bases between. The CDR3 totals 12 residues. Here the CDR3 DNA reads TGTGCCATCAGTGAGTCGAGGGATACGCAGTATTTT. This encodes CAISESRDTQYF.

This clone has a handful of counts. This rearrangement joins TRBV10-3 to TRBJ2-7; D not resolved. Germline CDR1 reads ENHRY; CDR2 reads SYGVKD. This CDR3 region has 12 residues. V dropped 0 bases and J dropped 5 bases, with 5 bases sitting between them. This CDR3 is CAISESRNEQYF. In DNA form, the CDR3 reads TGTGCCATCAGTGAGTCGCGGAACGAGCAGTACTTC.

In DNA form, the CDR3 reads TGTGCCAGCAGCCTGTCGCACCACAATGAGCAGTTCTTC. Its translation: CASSLSHHNEQFF. The chain recombines TRBV9 with TRBJ2-1, with D uncertain. The germline CDR1 and CDR2 sequences are SGDLS and YYNGEE. Trimming removed 4 bases from V and 5 bases from J, with 10 bases in between. There are 13 residues in the CDR3.

The chain has TRBV4-3 and TRBJ2-6; D is unclear. CDR3 length equals 13 residues. With 4 bases removed from V and 2 bases from J, the gap between germline ends came to 3 bases. Germline CDR1 and CDR2: LGHNA and YSLEER. The CDR3 nucleotides read TGCGCCAGCAGCCTTACTGGGGCCAACGTCCTGACTTTC. Protein product: CASSLTGANVLTF.

The chain has TRBV7-2 and TRBJ2-1; TRBD1 matches 7 bases. Trimming at V came to 5 bases and at J to 14 bases, leaving 12 bases not matched to a gene. The CDR3 has 13 residues. From germline, CDR1 is SGHTA and CDR2 FQGNSA. The CDR3 sequence is CASSVRQGSHKFF. CDR3 nucleotide sequence: TGTGCCAGCAGCGTTCGACAGGGATCACATAAGTTCTTC.

V usage is TRBV29-1 and J usage is TRBJ2-7; the D gene is possibly TRBD2 (6 bases). Trimming cost V 6 bases and J 0 bases, with 15 bases left between them. Germline loops: CDR1 SQVTM, CDR2 ANQGSEA. This CDR3 is built from 14 residues. CDR3 DNA sequence: TGCAGCGTGGGGCGTGGGGGGAGCTCCTACGAGCAGTACTTC. This translates into CSVGRGGSSYEQYF.

This clone was seen a handful of times. The chain uses TRBV29-1 and TRBJ2-3; the D is unclear. The V gene lost 6 bases and the J gene lost 0 bases, with 13 bases spanning the gap. The CDR3 contains 14 residues. Germline V gives CDR1 SQVTM, CDR2 ANQGSEA. CDR3 in amino acids: CSVAVAVSTDTQYF. The DNA of the CDR3 is TGCAGCGTGGCGGTAGCAGTTAGCACAGATACGCAGTATTTT.

In this sample, this clone turned up a few times. The rearrangement links TRBV7-2 to TRBJ2-7; possibly TRBD2 for D (5 bases). Germline-derived CDR1 and CDR2 are SGHTA and FQGNSA. V was clipped by 2 bases and J by 7 bases, with 9 bases between them. The CDR3 contains 12 residues. The CDR3 is CASSLRPGEQYF. Here the CDR3 DNA reads TGTGCCAGCAGCTTACGGCCGGGAGAGCAGTACTTC.

The chain is built from TRBV9 and TRBJ2-6, with 7 bases fitting TRBD1. The V gene end was trimmed by 4 bases and the J gene end by 4 bases; junction bases not matched to a gene: 8. The CDR3 totals 16 residues. Germline CDR1 reads SGDLS; CDR2 reads YYNGEE. CDR3 sequence reads: CASSPDRASGANVLTF. In nucleotides, the CDR3 is TGTGCCAGCAGCCCAGACAGGGCCTCGGGGGCCAACGTCCTGACTTTC.

The chain joins TRBV2 to TRBJ1-3, with TRBD1 matching over 9 bases. This CDR3 contains 16 residues. From germline, CDR1 is SNHLY and CDR2 FYNNEI. Trimming cost V 6 bases and J 4 bases; bases outside gene matches: 10. CDR3 in amino acids: CASSGQGLVNGNTIYF. In DNA, the CDR3 is TGTGCCAGCAGCGGACAGGGGCTCGTGAACGGAAACACCATATATTTT. Using reference TRBV2 and TRBJ1-3 for the parts outside the CDR3, the full variable domain is EPEVTQTPSHQVTQMGQEVILRCVPISNHLYFYWYRQILGQKVEFLVSFYNNEISEKSEIFDDQFSVERPDGSNFTLKIRSTKLEDSAMYFCASSGQGLVNGNTIYFGEGSWLTVV.